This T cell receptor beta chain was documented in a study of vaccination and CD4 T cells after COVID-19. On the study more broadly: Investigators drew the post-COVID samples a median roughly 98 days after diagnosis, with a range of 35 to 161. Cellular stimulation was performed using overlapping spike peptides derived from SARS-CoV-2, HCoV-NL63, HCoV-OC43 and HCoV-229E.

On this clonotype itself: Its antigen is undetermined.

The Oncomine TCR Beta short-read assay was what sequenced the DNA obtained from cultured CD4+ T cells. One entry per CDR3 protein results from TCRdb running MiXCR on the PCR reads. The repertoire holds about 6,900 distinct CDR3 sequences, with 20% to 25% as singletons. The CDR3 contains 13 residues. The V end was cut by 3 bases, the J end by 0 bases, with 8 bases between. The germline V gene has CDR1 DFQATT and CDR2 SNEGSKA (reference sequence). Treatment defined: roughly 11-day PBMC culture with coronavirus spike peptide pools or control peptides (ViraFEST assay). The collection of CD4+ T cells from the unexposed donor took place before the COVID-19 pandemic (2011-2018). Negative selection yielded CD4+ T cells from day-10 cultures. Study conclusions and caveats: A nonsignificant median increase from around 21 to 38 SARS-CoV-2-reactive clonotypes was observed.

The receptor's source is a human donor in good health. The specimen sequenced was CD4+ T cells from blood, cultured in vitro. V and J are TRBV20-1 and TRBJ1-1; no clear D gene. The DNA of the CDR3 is TGCAGTGCTAGTGAATTTATGAACACTGAAGCTTTCTTT. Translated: CSASEFMNTEAFF.